These 29 T cell receptor beta chains came from one sample sequenced in a study of graft-versus-host responses after intestinal transplantation. The repertoire was sequenced with immunoSEQ multiplex PCR; TCRdb's copy has only in-frame clones and lacks some. In the table there are 13,000 to 15,000 clones, about 36% of which are singletons. This sample comprised alloreactive CD4+ T cells from a mixed lymphocyte reaction culture, obtained before intestinal transplant. The subset was: CFSE-low proliferating T cells sorted from roughly six-day pre-transplant mixed lymphocyte reaction (GvH or HvG direction). The receptors were gathered from a human patient who received an intestinal transplant.

The rearrangement joins TRBV7-9 to TRBJ1-2; unclear D gene. Per the germline V gene, CDR1 is SEHNR and CDR2 is FQNEAQ (reference sequence). The CDR3 spans 13 residues. V was clipped by 2 bases and J by 2 bases, with 6 bases between them. The CDR3 loop is CASSLLQNYGYTF. In nucleotides, the CDR3 is TGTGCCAGCAGCTTACTGCAGAACTATGGCTACACCTTC.

The genes are TRBV7-2 and TRBJ1-1; maybe TRBD1 (6 bases). In germline, CDR1 is SGHTA, CDR2 FQGNSA. Trimming cost V 0 bases and J 5 bases, with 10 bases left between them. The CDR3 length is 14 residues. The CDR3 DNA sequence: TGTGCCAGCAGCTTAGCGGGGCAGGGGACTGAAGCTTTCTTT. This encodes CASSLAGQGTEAFF.

This clone was seen only a few times. This sequence joins TRBV4-3 and TRBJ1-2; D call uncertain. Germline CDR1 LGHNA, CDR2 YSLEER. Trimming removed 4 bases from V and 4 bases from J, with 13 bases in between. This CDR3 is 14 amino acids long. CDR3 sequence (DNA): TGCGCCAGCAGCCCGTGGCCAGAGGGCTATGGCTACACCTTC. Translation gives CASSPWPEGYGYTF.

The chain links TRBV6-5 to TRBJ2-2; D is perhaps TRBD2 (6 bases). There are 13 residues in the CDR3. The ends were cut back, 7 bases at V and 3 bases at J, with 9 bases in the middle. Germline V gene lookup returns CDR1 MNHEY and CDR2 SVGAGI. The chain's CDR3 is CASNPGDTGELFF. In DNA, the CDR3 is TGTGCCAGCAATCCGGGGGACACCGGGGAGCTGTTTTTT.

This clone was found a few times. V gene TRBV7-9 combines with J gene TRBJ2-1; the D gene is possibly TRBD2 (6 bases). The V gene lost 0 bases and the J gene lost 12 bases, with 12 bases spanning the gap. Germline V gene lookup returns CDR1 SEHNR and CDR2 FQNEAQ (reference sequence). The CDR3 runs 13 residues. The CDR3 reads CASSLAAGLVQFF. The CDR3 DNA follows: TGTGCCAGCAGCTTAGCGGCGGGGCTTGTGCAGTTCTTC.

This clone was detected only a few times. The CDR3 DNA sequence: TGTGCCAGCAGCTTGGAAGGGGGCTATGGCTACACCTTC. Its protein product is CASSLEGGYGYTF. V and J are TRBV5-4 and TRBJ1-2; D possibly corresponds to TRBD1 (6 bases). Germline values: CDR1 SGHNT, CDR2 YYREEE (reference sequence). The CDR3 has 13 residues. Trimming removed 0 bases from V and 4 bases from J, with 7 bases in between.

This clone was counted between two and nine times. The chain has TRBV29-1 and TRBJ2-7; TRBD1 agrees at 7 bases. CDR3 length equals 15 residues. J was trimmed by 4 bases and V by 4 bases; bases with no gene match: 13. Germline V gene data show CDR1 as SQVTM and CDR2 as ANQGSEA. Written as DNA, the CDR3 is TGCAGCGTTGCTACCCGGAAGGGGGCCTTTTACGAGCAGTACTTC. Translation gives CSVATRKGAFYEQYF.

This chain connects TRBV5-1 to TRBJ2-2, with D uncertain. Trimming removed 2 bases at V and 5 bases at J, with 16 bases between. The CDR3 is 16 residues long. Germline V CDR1 and CDR2: SGHRS, YFSETQ. Here the CDR3 reads CASSFQDSGSTGELFF. CDR3 nucleotide sequence: TGCGCCAGCAGCTTTCAGGATTCCGGTTCTACCGGGGAGCTGTTTTTT. Using reference TRBV5-1 and TRBJ2-2 for the parts outside the CDR3, the full variable domain is KAGVTQTPRYLIKTRGQQVTLSCSPISGHRSVSWYQQTPGQGLQFLFEYFSETQRNKGNFPGRFSGRQFSNSRSEMNVSTLELGDSALYLCASSFQDSGSTGELFFGEGSRLTVL.

This clone was recorded a few times. This rearrangement joins TRBV29-1 to TRBJ2-1; 9 positions agree with TRBD2. The CDR3 totals 15 residues. Germline CDR1 is SQVTM and CDR2 is ANQGSEA. Trimming removed 0 bases from V and 8 bases from J; junction bases left unmatched: 8. Here the CDR3 reads CSVEDRLAGSYEQFF. The CDR3 DNA follows: TGCAGCGTTGAAGATCGGCTAGCGGGGTCCTATGAGCAGTTCTTC.

This clone was detected only once. CDR3 in amino acids: CASSLAGGGANGYTF. The CDR3 nucleotides read TGTGCCAGCAGCTTAGCCGGAGGGGGCGCCAATGGCTACACCTTC. The gene calls are TRBV7-9 and TRBJ1-2; 7 nucleotides align to TRBD1. V was pared by 0 bases and J by 6 bases, with 7 bases of the junction left unmatched. Germline CDR1 reads SEHNR; CDR2 reads FQNEAQ (reference sequence). The CDR3 contains 15 residues. The whole variable domain, filled in from reference TRBV7-9 and TRBJ1-2, reads DTGVSQNPRHKITKRGQNVTFRCDPISEHNRLYWYRQTLGQGPEFLTYFQNEAQLEKSRLLSDRFSAERPKGSFSTLEIQRTEQGDSAMYLCASSLAGGGANGYTFGSGTRLTVV.

Worth noting for this clone: The same CDR3 also results from other DNA sequences found in this sample. The genes are TRBV18 and TRBJ1-3; D unclear. This CDR3 has 14 amino acids. V lost 2 bases, J lost 1 base, and 6 bases lay in between. Germline values: CDR1 KGHSH, CDR2 LQKENI. The CDR3 region is CASSPGGSGNTIYF. CDR3 sequence (DNA): TGTGCCAGCTCACCAGGAGGATCTGGAAACACCATATATTTT.

This rearrangement joins TRBV7-2 to TRBJ1-5; TRBD1 matches at 10 bases. The CDR3 runs to 14 residues. The V gene end was trimmed by 7 bases and the J gene end by 7 bases; junction bases not matched to a gene: 7. Germline V CDR1 and CDR2: SGHTA, FQGNSA. The CDR3 loop is CASTLGTGVQPQHF. The CDR3 DNA is TGTGCCAGCACTTTGGGGACAGGGGTACAGCCCCAGCATTTT.

This clone turned up a few times. The chain has TRBV29-1 and TRBJ1-2; perhaps TRBD1 as D (6 bases). CDR1 SQVTM and CDR2 ANQGSEA come from the germline V gene. V lost 0 bases and J 7 bases, leaving 6 bases between the germline ends. This CDR3 is built from 11 residues. The CDR3 region is CSVEEGGGYTF. CDR3 coding DNA: TGCAGCGTTGAAGAAGGGGGTGGCTACACCTTC.

V is TRBV19 and J is TRBJ2-7; D may be TRBD1 (5 bases). Germline V gene lookup returns CDR1 LNHDA and CDR2 SQIVND (reference sequence). V was clipped by 4 bases and J by 6 bases, with 16 bases between them. This CDR3 has 14 residues. The chain's CDR3 is CASSSGRVMGEQYF. The CDR3 DNA follows: TGTGCCAGTAGTAGCGGCAGGGTAATGGGCGAGCAGTACTTC.

This clone appeared a few times. The gene calls are TRBV5-5 and TRBJ1-1, with 10 bases fitting TRBD1. Trimming at V came to 4 bases and at J to 4 bases, leaving 4 bases not matched to a gene. Germline V lookup: CDR1 SGHKS, CDR2 YYEKEE (reference sequence). This CDR3 is 14 amino acids long. The CDR3 nucleotides are TGTGCCAGCAGCCTCAGGACAGGGGGCACTGAAGCTTTCTTT. Translated, it gives CASSLRTGGTEAFF.

The chain joins TRBV5-1 to TRBJ2-5; D is undetermined. V dropped 5 bases and J dropped 7 bases, with 15 bases sitting between them. The germline V gene encodes CDR1 SGHRS and CDR2 YFSETQ. The CDR3 loop spans 13 amino acids. The CDR3 nucleotides are TGCGCCAGCAGTCAGTCCGTCACCTCGACCCAGTACTTC. The encoded protein is CASSQSVTSTQYF.

The chain links TRBV7-2 to TRBJ1-2, with D uncertain. V was trimmed by 0 bases and J by 0 bases, leaving 8 bases between them. The CDR3 is 15 residues long. CDR1 and CDR2 from the germline V gene are SGHTA and FQGNSA. The CDR3 DNA sequence: TGTGCCAGCAGCTTAGCGGCGGGCACTAACTATGGCTACACCTTC. This translates into CASSLAAGTNYGYTF.

The V gene is TRBV6-6, the J gene TRBJ1-5, with no clear D. The CDR3 is 15 residues long. The germline V gene has CDR1 MNHNY and CDR2 SVGAGI (reference sequence). V lost 5 bases and J 1 base, leaving 12 bases between the germline ends. The DNA for the CDR3 is TGTGCCAGCAGTGACGTGGGAGTCAGCAATCAGCCCCAGCATTTT. Translation gives CASSDVGVSNQPQHF.

This clone was counted between two and nine times. The chain uses TRBV5-1 and TRBJ2-7; 8 bases are shared with TRBD1. Germline trimming cut 0 bases from V and 5 bases from J; bases unmatched to any gene: 7. Germline V gene data show CDR1 as SGHRS and CDR2 as YFSETQ. The CDR3 runs to 15 residues. The CDR3 loop is CASSLAGTGYNEQYF. The CDR3 nucleotides are TGCGCCAGCAGCTTGGCCGGGACAGGATACAACGAGCAGTACTTC.

The chain uses TRBV7-2 and TRBJ1-4, with 8 bases lining up with TRBD1. The junction had 7 bases not matched to a gene; V was cut back by 2 bases and J by 11 bases. This CDR3 is built from 14 residues. Germline CDR1 and CDR2: SGHTA and FQGNSA. The CDR3 DNA reads as TGTGCCAGCAGCTTACAGGGGGCCTCCAGCAAACTGTTTTTT. This codes for CASSLQGASSKLFF.

This chain joins TRBV4-3 and TRBJ2-3; TRBD2 matches at 9 bases. The CDR3 is 16 amino acids. J lost 2 bases, V lost 4 bases, and 7 bases had no gene match. The germline gives CDR1 LGHNA, CDR2 YSLEER. CDR3 sequence (DNA): TGCGCCAGCAGCCCCGTCGCGGGGGGGGTCACAGATACGCAGTATTTT. This sequence encodes CASSPVAGGVTDTQYF.

The V and J genes are TRBV5-6 and TRBJ1-1; 9 nucleotides match TRBD1. The J segment lost 5 bases and the V segment lost 3 bases, leaving 11 bases of the junction unmatched. The CDR3 covers 16 residues. The germline V gene has CDR1 SGHDT and CDR2 YYEEEE. The CDR3 spells CASSSPGQGVWTEAFF. CDR3 DNA: TGTGCCAGCAGCTCGCCGGGACAGGGAGTTTGGACTGAAGCTTTCTTT.

The rearrangement uses TRBV18 and TRBJ1-1; D gene ambiguous. Germline-derived CDR1 and CDR2 are KGHSH and LQKENI. The V and J ends lost 2 bases and 1 base respectively, with 5 bases between them. The CDR3 is made up of 13 amino acids. CDR3 sequence reads: CASSPIKNTEAFF. CDR3 coding DNA: TGTGCCAGCTCACCAATCAAGAACACTGAAGCTTTCTTT.

The gene calls are TRBV18 and TRBJ2-7, with 9 bases matching TRBD2. Per the germline V gene, CDR1 is KGHSH and CDR2 is LQKENI. The CDR3 contains 15 residues. J was trimmed by 0 bases and V by 3 bases; bases with no gene match: 3. CDR3 nucleotide sequence: TGTGCCAGCTCACCGCGCGGGGGGGACTCCTACGAGCAGTACTTC. Protein sequence: CASSPRGGDSYEQYF.

By proportion, this clone is medium-sized. The gene calls are TRBV19 and TRBJ1-3; D is unclear. The CDR3 runs 14 residues. Trimming pared 3 bases from V and 0 bases from J, leaving 6 bases between. The germline CDR1 and CDR2 sequences are LNHDA and SQIVND (reference sequence). The CDR3: CASSIMASGNTIYF. The CDR3 coding sequence is TGTGCCAGTAGTATTATGGCCTCTGGAAACACCATATATTTT.

The chain uses TRBV4-1 and TRBJ1-2; D perhaps matches TRBD1 (5 bases). The V gene's germline CDR1 is MGHRA and CDR2 YSYEKL. V was cut by 0 bases and J by 4 bases, with 12 bases left in between. The CDR3 sequence is 15 residues long. In nucleotides, the CDR3 is TGCGCCAGCAGCCAAGATCGACAGTTCTTCTATGGCTACACCTTC. Translation: CASSQDRQFFYGYTF.

CDR3 region: CASSIGGRAGNTIYF. DNA of the CDR3: TGTGCCAGTAGTATAGGAGGCCGGGCTGGAAACACCATATATTTT. The rearrangement uses TRBV19 and TRBJ1-3; no firm D call. The CDR3 is 15 amino acids. Germline V gene data show CDR1 as LNHDA and CDR2 as SQIVND (reference sequence). With 1 base removed from V and 2 bases from J, the gap between germline ends came to 9 bases.

This chain connects TRBV29-1 to TRBJ2-7; 10 bases are a match to TRBD1. Germline V gene sequence: CDR1 SQVTM, CDR2 ANQGSEA. CDR3 length: 13 amino acids. The V segment lost 6 bases and the J segment 5 bases; nucleotides outside the gene matches: 7. Here the CDR3 reads CSVRGQGGDEQYF. Here the CDR3 DNA reads TGCAGCGTCCGCGGACAGGGGGGAGACGAGCAGTACTTC.

This clone was found a few times. This chain links TRBV28 with TRBJ2-1, with TRBD1 matching 7 bases. The trim removed 6 bases at V and 4 bases at J, leaving 6 bases unmatched. CDR1 and CDR2 from the germline V gene are MDHEN and SYDVKM. The CDR3 totals 14 residues. The CDR3 loop is CASRMTGQYNEQFF. In DNA form, the CDR3 reads TGTGCCAGCAGGATGACGGGACAGTACAATGAGCAGTTCTTC.